This T cell receptor (beta chain) was recorded in a study of vaccination effects on CD4 cells after COVID-19. Study at large: Researchers obtained post-vaccine samples at a median of 72 days past the second dose. They grew around 2.2 million PBMC in each well, adding about 10 IU/ml IL-2 and roughly 9.3 ug/ml peptides.

Germline V lookup: CDR1 SGHRS, CDR2 YFSETQ. Trimming stripped 4 bases from V and 2 bases from J, with 14 bases between. This CDR3 contains 15 residues. Culturing for ten to eleven days preceded CD4+ T cell isolation. Each participant was given two doses of one vaccine (BNT162b2 or mRNA-1273). As regards this clone: What it recognizes is unknown.

Clones were read by immunoSEQ multiplex PCR, and TCRdb kept only the in-frame ones, dropping some. The sample carries tens of thousands of clones, around 73% recorded once. The clonotype was recovered from a human donor who received a COVID-19 vaccine. The input for sequencing was CD4+ T cells from PBMCs cultured without peptide, taken after COVID-19 vaccination. The genes are TRBV5-1 and TRBJ2-3; a weak D match, TRBD1 (6 bases). The CDR3 sequence is CASSPSGGLTDTQYF. DNA for the CDR3: TGCGCCAGCAGCCCTAGTGGGGGCCTCACAGATACGCAGTATTTT.